This T cell receptor (beta chain) emerged from a study of T cell responses to AZD1222 COVID-19 vaccine. Analyses pooled second doses at about 4 or about 12 weeks. The CDR3 is 11 amino acids. Trimming took 5 bases from V and 4 from J, leaving 3 bases between them. The germline CDR1 and CDR2 sequences are MDHEN and SYDVKM. Sequencing was performed with immunoSEQ multiplex PCR; in TCRdb, only in-frame clones are kept and a portion is missing. The data contain about 59,000 clones, roughly 89% of them singletons. The gene calls are TRBV28 and TRBJ1-5, with D unclear. The sequence was obtained from an adult who received the AZD1222 COVID-19 vaccine. The sequences come from peripheral blood, collected 28 days after the second AZD1222 dose. The CDR3 loop is CASSTNQPQHF. The CDR3 nucleotides read TGTGCCAGCAGTACGAATCAGCCCCAGCATTTT.